This TCR beta chain was recovered during a study of blood T cell repertoires in COVID-19. The wider study: Acute and convalescent COVID-19 specimens originated in the United States, Italy and Spain. Sources were T cells, B-cell-depleted T cells, or PBMCs; the material itself was cDNA or gDNA.

The CDR3 runs 13 residues. V was trimmed by 6 bases and J by 6 bases, leaving 13 bases between them. Germline V gives CDR1 MNHEY, CDR2 SVGAGI. Individuals drawn from approximately 22 US areas were about 18 to 95 years old. Original handling: Estimates of nucleated cell counts were drawn from the amplification of reference gene primers. Measured with immunoSEQ multiplex PCR; TCRdb has only the in-frame clones, and not every one. V, J and clone size reflect that table, while D and trimming were determined from the DNA. This table has fewer than 350,000 clones, just over 90% appearing once. Material for sequencing was PBMCs or T cells enriched from blood (not recorded which). The V call is TRBV6-5, the J call TRBJ2-3, with D hard to call. The clonotype was recovered from a woman in her thirties or forties with acute COVID-19. This CDR3 is CASRWAPYDTQYF. The DNA of the CDR3 is TGTGCCAGCAGATGGGCTCCATACGATACGCAGTATTTT.